The clone carrying this T cell receptor (beta chain) has only a few counts. From the 5' RACE reads, TCRdb called clonotypes with MiXCR, one entry per CDR3 protein. Among 190,000 or so distinct CDR3 sequences listed, about a fifth were seen once. V was clipped by 0 bases and J by 2 bases; unmatched bases: 11. Germline loops: CDR1 LNHNV, CDR2 YYDKDF (reference sequence). This CDR3 contains 18 residues. The source of the sample is a study of T-cell memory formation after mild COVID-19. Study overall: Largely donor-specific sequence clusters came from a couple of donors.

The sequence was obtained from an adult woman who had mild COVID-19 (a few samples of this study predate the infection). Cell type and time point are not known. The material sequenced was PBMCs or a T cell subset sorted from them (not recorded which). The chain recombines TRBV15 with TRBJ2-5; 8 nucleotides align to TRBD1. The CDR3: CATSRDPAEDRVQETQYF. DNA for the CDR3: TGTGCCACCAGCAGAGACCCGGCGGAGGACAGGGTACAAGAGACCCAGTACTTC.